These T cell receptor beta chains were read from a single sample in a study of blood T cells in healthy people across ages. TCRdb redid the calling of the 5' RACE reads with MiXCR, one entry per CDR3 protein. The repertoire holds approximately 800,000 distinct CDR3 sequences, about 26% seen once, with around 2.9% in the top ten. In addition, the sample was reused for a study of T cells of mothers and their children.

The specimen sequenced was blood. The receptors originated from a boy between 10 and 17 years old in good health. Each CDR3 is given with its conserved first and last residue. D genes are given only for firm matches. Size values are once, few and many counts, or a class for expanded clones, and some rows have none.

size	D	V	J	CDR3	DNA
.	.	TRBV28	TRBJ1-1	CASSLPIRRDRAFF	TGTGCCAGCAGTCTCCCGATTCGGAGGGATAGAGCTTTCTTT
few	.	TRBV6-5	TRBJ2-1	CASSYQRANEQFF	TGTGCCAGCAGTTACCAGCGGGCCAATGAGCAGTTCTTC
.	TRBD1	TRBV5-1	TRBJ1-1	CASSGRAGGDSEAFF	TGCGCCAGCAGCGGGCGGGCAGGGGGCGATTCTGAAGCTTTCTTT
few	.	TRBV3-1	TRBJ2-5	CASSHMGPRGETQYF	TGTGCCAGCAGCCATATGGGTCCTAGGGGAGAGACCCAGTACTTC
.	TRBD1	TRBV30	TRBJ2-5	CAWSVPGQGKETQYF	TGTGCCTGGAGTGTACCCGGACAGGGGAAAGAGACCCAGTACTTC
.	TRBD1	TRBV7-2	TRBJ2-3	CASSFGTGLDTQYF	TGTGCCAGCAGCTTTGGGACAGGGCTAGATACGCAGTATTTT
.	TRBD1	TRBV5-4	TRBJ2-5	CASSRPQGARETQYF	TGTGCCAGCAGCCGACCGCAGGGGGCGCGAGAGACCCAGTACTTC
few	.	TRBV5-1	TRBJ1-3	CASSWDGNTIYF	TGCGCCAGCAGCTGGGACGGAAACACCATATACTTT
.	TRBD1	TRBV12-3/TRBV12-4	TRBJ1-2	CASTPGQPNYGYTF	TGTGCCAGCACCCCGGGACAGCCTAACTATGGCTACACCTTC
many	.	TRBV2	TRBJ2-7	CASRDTAYEQYF	TGTGCCAGCCGGGACACGGCCTACGAGCAGTACTTC
.	.	TRBV7-3	TRBJ2-1	CASSLKRDPTHPIREQFF	TGTGCCAGCAGCTTAAAAAGGGATCCTACACATCCTATTCGGGAGCAGTTCTTC
.	TRBD1	TRBV27	TRBJ1-6	CASVPGTGNSPLHF	TGTGCCAGCGTCCCTGGGACAGGAAATTCACCCCTCCACTTT
.	.	TRBV12-3/TRBV12-4	TRBJ1-5	CASRRPGGGNQPQHF	TGTGCCAGCAGACGGCCCGGGGGTGGCAATCAGCCCCAGCATTTT
.	TRBD1	TRBV2	TRBJ1-2	CATLPTGINYGYTF	TGTGCCACCCTTCCGACAGGGATTAACTATGGCTACACCTTC
few	TRBD1	TRBV6-1	TRBJ2-1	CASSHIRDRGFEQFF	TGTGCCAGCAGCCACATCCGGGACAGGGGGTTTGAGCAGTTCTTC
.	.	TRBV6-6	TRBJ1-1	CASSYRGTNTEAFF	TGTGCCAGCAGTTACAGGGGGACGAACACTGAAGCTTTCTTT
.	.	TRBV20-1	TRBJ2-1	CSARGAGEQFF	TGCAGTGCTAGAGGGGCGGGGGAGCAGTTCTTC
.	.	TRBV20-1	TRBJ2-7	CSATSSSGSSYEQYF	TGCAGTGCCACATCGTCAAGCGGATCTTCCTACGAGCAGTACTTC
.	.	TRBV29-1	TRBJ2-2	CSVEPGRGLTGELFF	TGCAGCGTTGAACCGGGACGGGGTTTGACCGGGGAGCTGTTTTTT
.	.	TRBV25-1	TRBJ1-4	CASSELLGRGGSEKLFF	TGTGCCAGCAGTGAATTGCTTGGCAGGGGAGGGAGCGAAAAACTGTTTTTT
.	TRBD2	TRBV24-1	TRBJ2-1	CATSDPSGAKPHNEQFF	TGTGCCACCAGTGATCCTAGCGGAGCGAAGCCACACAATGAGCAGTTCTTC
.	TRBD2	TRBV4-1	TRBJ2-4	CASSQLAGGLENIQYF	TGCGCCAGCAGCCAACTAGCGGGGGGGCTGGAAAACATTCAGTACTTC
few	.	TRBV5-1	TRBJ2-1	CASSPGSQGITGEQFF	TGCGCCAGCAGCCCGGGATCCCAGGGGATTACGGGTGAGCAGTTCTTC
few	.	TRBV29-1	TRBJ1-4	CSVVGDGEKLFF	TGCAGCGTTGTCGGGGACGGTGAAAAACTGTTTTTT
few	.	TRBV20-1	TRBJ2-5	CSATWGRQETQYF	TGCAGTGCTACCTGGGGACGGCAAGAGACCCAGTACTTC
.	.	TRBV28	TRBJ2-7	CASSWPGTYEQCF	TGTGCCAGCAGTTGGCCAGGGACGTACGAGCAGTGCTTC
.	.	TRBV5-1	TRBJ1-2	CASSQIPEGSYGYTF	TGCGCCAGCAGCCAAATCCCGGAGGGAAGCTATGGCTACACCTTC
many	.	TRBV5-1	TRBJ2-5	CASSLDTGKETQYF	TGCGCCAGCAGCTTGGACACCGGAAAAGAGACCCAGTACTTC
once	TRBD1	TRBV10-3	TRBJ2-4	CAISEGRDRARGEYF	TGTGCCATCAGTGAAGGTCGGGACAGGGCCAGAGGAGAATACTTC
.	TRBD2	TRBV3-1	TRBJ2-7	CASRSTSGGISYEQYF	TGTGCCAGCAGGTCTACTAGCGGGGGGATTTCCTACGAGCAGTACTTC
few	.	TRBV5-1	TRBJ1-5	CASSLIDRFNQPQHF	TGCGCCAGCAGCTTAATAGACAGGTTCAATCAGCCCCAGCATTTT
.	.	TRBV28	TRBJ2-1	CASVEQGVSYNEQFF	TGTGCCAGCGTTGAACAGGGAGTATCCTACAATGAGCAGTTCTTC
.	TRBD2	TRBV3-1	TRBJ2-1	CASSGPSGGNYNEQFF	TGTGCCAGCAGCGGCCCTAGCGGGGGTAACTACAATGAGCAGTTCTTC
few	TRBD1	TRBV28	TRBJ1-2	CASRQQGAADGYTF	TGTGCCAGCAGACAACAGGGGGCAGCAGACGGCTACACCTTC
.	.	TRBV10-3	TRBJ2-3	CAISGQGSANTQYF	TGTGCCATCAGTGGGCAGGGCTCAGCTAATACGCAGTATTTT
.	.	TRBV4-1	TRBJ2-3	CASSQGSSRGDTQYF	TGCGCCAGCAGCCAAGGGTCTAGCCGTGGAGATACGCAGTATTTT
.	TRBD1	TRBV5-1	TRBJ2-1	CAGRGKGVNEQFF	TGCGCCGGCAGGGGGAAGGGTGTTAATGAGCAGTTCTTC
.	TRBD2	TRBV10-3	TRBJ2-5	CAISEGSGGIQETQYF	TGTGCCATCAGTGAAGGGAGCGGGGGGATCCAAGAGACCCAGTACTTC
few	TRBD1	TRBV6-5	TRBJ2-4	CASSSSGQGGNIQYF	TGTGCCAGCAGTTCATCGGGACAGGGGGGAAACATTCAGTACTTC
.	TRBD2	TRBV6-5	TRBJ2-7	CASSYEGGAYEQYF	TGTGCCAGCAGTTACGAGGGAGGGGCCTACGAGCAGTACTTC
once	TRBD1	TRBV6-1	TRBJ2-3	CASTLRTGLSDTQYF	TGTGCCAGCACCCTAAGGACAGGCTTGTCAGATACGCAGTATTTT
few	.	TRBV7-2	TRBJ1-5	CASSLGSNSNQPQHF	TGTGCCAGCAGCTTAGGGAGTAATAGCAATCAGCCCCAGCATTTT
.	.	TRBV6-6	TRBJ1-2	CASSNGRSYGYTF	TGTGCCAGCAGTAATGGACGGAGCTATGGCTACACCTTC
few	.	TRBV9	TRBJ2-3	CASSVFPDTDTQYF	TGTGCCAGCAGCGTATTCCCGGACACAGATACGCAGTATTTT
.	.	TRBV29-1	TRBJ1-1	CSGLRDGTEAFF	TGCAGCGGGCTCCGGGACGGCACTGAAGCTTTCTTT
few	TRBD1	TRBV7-9	TRBJ2-7	CASSLARPGGVREQYF	TGTGCCAGCAGCTTAGCGCGACCAGGGGGTGTGCGCGAGCAGTACTTC
.	TRBD1	TRBV7-9	TRBJ2-3	CASSFQGQSLSTDTQYF	TGTGCCAGCAGCTTCCAGGGACAGTCTTTAAGCACAGATACGCAGTATTTT
few	TRBD2	TRBV4-2	TRBJ2-6	CASSQGAGGPSGANVLTF	TGTGCCAGCAGCCAAGGCGCGGGGGGGCCCTCTGGGGCCAACGTCCTGACTTTC
many	TRBD2	TRBV5-1	TRBJ2-1	CASSLEGLAGADEQFF	TGCGCCAGCAGCTTGGAGGGTCTAGCGGGGGCCGATGAGCAGTTCTTC
many	.	TRBV3-1	TRBJ1-1	CASSQDGGGITEAFF	TGTGCCAGCAGCCAAGACGGAGGAGGGATCACTGAAGCTTTCTTT
.	.	TRBV5-1	TRBJ2-7	CASRSGSSHEQYF	TGCGCCAGCAGAAGCGGCAGCTCCCACGAGCAGTACTTC
.	.	TRBV13	TRBJ1-1	CASSPTWDFGQMNTEAFF	TGTGCCAGCAGCCCGACATGGGACTTCGGACAAATGAACACTGAAGCTTTCTTT
.	.	TRBV18	TRBJ2-2	CASSPPGAGPTPNTGELFF	TGTGCCAGCTCACCACCAGGGGCTGGCCCGACACCGAACACCGGGGAGCTGTTTTTT
.	TRBD1	TRBV3-1	TRBJ1-1	CASSHAGGGLRAFF	TGTGCCAGCAGCCACGCAGGGGGCGGTCTTCGGGCTTTCTTT
few	TRBD2	TRBV18	TRBJ2-3	CASSPRSGTSGDTQYF	TGTGCCAGCTCACCGCGGTCGGGGACTAGCGGAGATACGCAGTATTTT